The rows below give T cell receptor beta chains drawn from one sample of a study of T cell responses to AZD1222 COVID-19 vaccine. Clones were sequenced by immunoSEQ multiplex PCR, and TCRdb holds only the in-frame ones, with some missing. The sample contains 95,000 to 150,000 clones, 92% of which appear only once. The sequences come from peripheral blood, collected 28 days after the second AZD1222 dose. The origin of the receptors is an adult who received the AZD1222 COVID-19 vaccine. Each CDR3 is given with its conserved first and last residue. Each record gives: V gene, J gene, CDR3 protein.

TRBV7-2	TRBJ2-2	CASSPVLAGAGELFF
TRBV2	TRBJ2-4	CASGDSLVDIQYF
TRBV3-1/TRBV3-2	TRBJ1-2	CASRRTGDNYGYTF
TRBV11-1	TRBJ2-7	CASSSQGRGIYEQYF
TRBV18	TRBJ2-1	CASSDRVTYNEQFF
TRBV4-2	TRBJ2-2	CASSQEASGGDTGELFF
TRBV6-5	TRBJ1-1	CASRMGVNTEAFF
TRBV5-1	TRBJ1-3	CASSLEGSSGNTIYF
TRBV28	TRBJ1-5	CASSQTTGVQPQHF
TRBV5-6	TRBJ1-1	CASSLAGQVLTEAFF
TRBV24-1	TRBJ1-1	CATSEYKNRTEAFF
TRBV5-1	TRBJ1-6	CASSLDQGDGSPLHF
TRBV7-2	TRBJ2-2	CASSLARAAGELFF
TRBV6-6	TRBJ1-2	CASSIPTGSGYTF
TRBV25-1	TRBJ2-5	CASSEGKTQYF
TRBV28	TRBJ2-1	CASSPQGTGANEQFF
TRBV9	TRBJ2-3	CASSVESRGGRAKMGSTDTQYF
TRBV6-6	TRBJ1-6	CASSPWAGGQLYNSPLHF
TRBV5-1	TRBJ1-1	CASSWTGANTEAFF
TRBV9	TRBJ2-1	CASSSTTSGGAFREQFF
TRBV2	TRBJ1-5	CASSGGDSNQPQHF
TRBV6-5	TRBJ2-7	CASSYQGAGGYEQYF
TRBV7-9	TRBJ2-3	CASSSPPAGGLADTQYF
TRBV19	TRBJ2-6	CASSKASRSSGANVLTF
TRBV28	TRBJ1-2	CASTPAGSDGYTF
TRBV10-2	TRBJ2-7	CASSGFRLSYEQYF
TRBV10-2	TRBJ2-3	CASSEGHSADTQYF
TRBV5-5	TRBJ1-1	CASSLLGPNTEAFF
TRBV2	TRBJ2-7	CASSTGWREQYF
TRBV7-9	TRBJ2-1	CASSLGGVSYNEQFF
TRBV27	TRBJ1-1	CASSSYLNTEAFF
TRBV18	TRBJ1-1	CASSPLWGAEGTEAFF
TRBV19	TRBJ2-7	CASSITGVAGEQYF
TRBV6-1	TRBJ2-7	CASTGSGRSSYEQYF
TRBV10-3	TRBJ1-2	CAISESPGGYTF
TRBV20-1	TRBJ2-7	CSATGTYEQYF
TRBV6-2/TRBV6-3	TRBJ2-2	CASSYFGTGELFF
TRBV5-5	TRBJ2-1	CASSLDSGNEQFF
TRBV3-1/TRBV3-2	TRBJ2-2	CASSQKLYSGTGANTGELFF
TRBV3-1/TRBV3-2	TRBJ1-2	CASSQGQGFGGYTF
TRBV6-2/TRBV6-3	TRBJ1-4	CASSTMGQAERKLFF
TRBV5-4	TRBJ1-2	CASSPDPLANYGYTF
TRBV4-1	TRBJ2-4	CASSQEGTGNIGKNIQYF
TRBV7-9	TRBJ2-4	CASSLAGTGLKNIQYF
TRBV3-1/TRBV3-2	TRBJ2-1	CASSQGVGEQFF